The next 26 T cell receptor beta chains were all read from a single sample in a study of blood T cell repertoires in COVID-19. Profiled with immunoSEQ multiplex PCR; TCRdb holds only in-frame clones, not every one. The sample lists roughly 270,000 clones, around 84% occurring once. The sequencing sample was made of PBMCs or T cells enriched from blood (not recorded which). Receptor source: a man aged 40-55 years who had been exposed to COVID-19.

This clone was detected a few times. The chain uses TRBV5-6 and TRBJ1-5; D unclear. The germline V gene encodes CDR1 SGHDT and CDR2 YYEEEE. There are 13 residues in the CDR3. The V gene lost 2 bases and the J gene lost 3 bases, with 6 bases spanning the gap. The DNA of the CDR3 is TGTGCCAGCAGCTTTTCCCACAATCAGCCCCAGCATTTT. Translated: CASSFSHNQPQHF.

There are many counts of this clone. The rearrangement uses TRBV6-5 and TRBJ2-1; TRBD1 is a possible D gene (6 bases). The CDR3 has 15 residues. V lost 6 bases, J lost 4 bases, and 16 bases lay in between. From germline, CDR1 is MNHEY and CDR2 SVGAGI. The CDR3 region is CASSQGGHPYNEQFF. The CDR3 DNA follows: TGTGCCAGCAGCCAAGGGGGACACCCTTACAATGAGCAGTTCTTC.

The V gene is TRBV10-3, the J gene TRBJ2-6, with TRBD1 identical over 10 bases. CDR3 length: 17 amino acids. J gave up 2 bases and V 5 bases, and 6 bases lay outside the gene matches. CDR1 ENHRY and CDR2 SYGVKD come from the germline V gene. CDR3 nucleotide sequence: TGTGCCATCAGTCCCGGGACAGGGGAGGCTGGGGCCAACGTCCTGACTTTC. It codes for CAISPGTGEAGANVLTF.

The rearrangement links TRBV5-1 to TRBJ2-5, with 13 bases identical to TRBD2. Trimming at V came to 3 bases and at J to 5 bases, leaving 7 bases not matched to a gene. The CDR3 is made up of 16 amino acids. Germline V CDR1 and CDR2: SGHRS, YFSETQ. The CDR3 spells CASSWGTSGKGETQYF. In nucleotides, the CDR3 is TGCGCCAGCAGCTGGGGGACTAGCGGGAAGGGTGAGACCCAGTACTTC.

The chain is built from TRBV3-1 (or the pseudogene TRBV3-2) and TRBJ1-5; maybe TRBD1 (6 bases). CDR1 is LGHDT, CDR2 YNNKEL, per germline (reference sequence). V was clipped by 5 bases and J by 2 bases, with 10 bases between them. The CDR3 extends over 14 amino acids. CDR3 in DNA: TGTGCCAGCAGCTACAGGGTAGGCAATCAGCCCCAGCATTTT. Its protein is CASSYRVGNQPQHF.

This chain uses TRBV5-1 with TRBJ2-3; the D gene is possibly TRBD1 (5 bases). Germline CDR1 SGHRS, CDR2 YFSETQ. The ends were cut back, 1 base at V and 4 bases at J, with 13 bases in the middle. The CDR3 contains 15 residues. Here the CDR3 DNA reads TGCGCCAGCAGCTTGAGGAGACAGATAGCAGATACGCAGTATTTT. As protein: CASSLRRQIADTQYF.

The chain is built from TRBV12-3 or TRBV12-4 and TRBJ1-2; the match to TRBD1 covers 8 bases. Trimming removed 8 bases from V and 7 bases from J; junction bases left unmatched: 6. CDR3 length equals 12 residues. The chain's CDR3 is CASRTGPGGYTF. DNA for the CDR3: TGTGCCAGCCGGACAGGGCCAGGTGGCTACACCTTC.

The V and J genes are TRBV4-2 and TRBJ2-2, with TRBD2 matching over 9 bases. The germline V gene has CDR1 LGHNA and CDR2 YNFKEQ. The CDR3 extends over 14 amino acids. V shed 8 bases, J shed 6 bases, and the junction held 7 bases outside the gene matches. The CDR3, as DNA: TGTGCCAGCTCGACTAGCGGTGGGGCCGGGGAGCTGTTTTTT. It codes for CASSTSGGAGELFF.

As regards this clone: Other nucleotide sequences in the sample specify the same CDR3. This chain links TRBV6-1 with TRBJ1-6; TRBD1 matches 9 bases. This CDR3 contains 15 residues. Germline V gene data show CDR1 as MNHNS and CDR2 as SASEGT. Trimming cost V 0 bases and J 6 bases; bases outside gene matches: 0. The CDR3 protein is CASSEAGQGNSPLHF. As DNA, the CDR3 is TGTGCCAGCAGTGAAGCGGGACAGGGTAATTCACCCCTCCACTTT.

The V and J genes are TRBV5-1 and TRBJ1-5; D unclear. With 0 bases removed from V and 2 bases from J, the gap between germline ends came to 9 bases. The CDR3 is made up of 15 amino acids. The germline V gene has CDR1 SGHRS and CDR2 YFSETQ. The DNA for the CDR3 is TGCGCCAGCAGCTTGGGTATCTTTCGCAATCAGCCCCAGCATTTT. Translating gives CASSLGIFRNQPQHF.

The CDR3 DNA reads TGTGCCTGGAGTTTATCTTCTAGCGGGAGGGCCCGATGGAAGACAGATACGCAGTATTTT. It codes for CAWSLSSSGRARWKTDTQYF. The chain recombines TRBV30 with TRBJ2-3, with TRBD2 matching over 12 bases. The CDR3 is 20 residues long. The V and J ends lost 2 bases and 3 bases, in that order; junction bases with no gene match: 18. The germline CDR1 and CDR2 sequences are GTSNPN and SVGIG (reference sequence).

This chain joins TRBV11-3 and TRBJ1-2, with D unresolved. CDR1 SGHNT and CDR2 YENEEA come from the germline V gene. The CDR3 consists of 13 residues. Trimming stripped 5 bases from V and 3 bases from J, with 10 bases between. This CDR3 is CASSEIGDYGYTF. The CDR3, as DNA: TGTGCCAGCAGCGAGATAGGAGACTATGGCTACACCTTC. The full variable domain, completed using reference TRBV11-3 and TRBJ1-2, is EAGVVQSPRYKIIEKKQPVAFWCNPISGHNTLYWYLQNLGQGPELLIRYENEEAVDDSQLPKDRFSAERLKGVDSTLKIQPAELGDSAVYLCASSEIGDYGYTFGSGTRLTVV.

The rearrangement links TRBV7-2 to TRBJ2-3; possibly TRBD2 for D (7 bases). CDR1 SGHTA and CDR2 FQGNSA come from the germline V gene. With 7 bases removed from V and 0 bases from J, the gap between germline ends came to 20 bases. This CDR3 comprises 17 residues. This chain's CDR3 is CASTGGPGSESTDTQYF. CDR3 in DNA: TGTGCCAGCACCGGGGGGCCCGGGAGCGAAAGCACAGATACGCAGTATTTT.

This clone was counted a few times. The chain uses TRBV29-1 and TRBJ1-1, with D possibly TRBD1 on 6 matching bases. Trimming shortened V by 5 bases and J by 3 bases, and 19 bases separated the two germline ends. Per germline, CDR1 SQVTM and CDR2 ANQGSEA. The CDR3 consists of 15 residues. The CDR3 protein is CSVLTLTGYHTEAFF. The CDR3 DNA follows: TGCAGCGTTCTAACCCTAACAGGGTATCACACTGAAGCTTTCTTT. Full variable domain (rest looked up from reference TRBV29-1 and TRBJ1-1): SAVISQKPSRDICQRGTSLTIQCQVDSQVTMMFWYRQQPGQSLTLIATANQGSEATYESGFVIDKFPISRPNLTFSTLTVSNMSPEDSSIYLCSVLTLTGYHTEAFFGQGTRLTVV.

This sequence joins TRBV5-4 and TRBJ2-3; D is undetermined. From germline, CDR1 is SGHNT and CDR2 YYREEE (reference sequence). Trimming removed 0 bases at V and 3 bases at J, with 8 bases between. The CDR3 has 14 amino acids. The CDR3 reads CASSLAMRTDTQYF. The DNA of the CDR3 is TGTGCCAGCAGCTTGGCGATGAGGACAGATACGCAGTATTTT.

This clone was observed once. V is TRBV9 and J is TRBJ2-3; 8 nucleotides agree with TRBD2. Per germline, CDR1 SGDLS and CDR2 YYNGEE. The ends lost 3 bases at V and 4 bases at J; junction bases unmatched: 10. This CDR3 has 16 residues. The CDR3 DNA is TGTGCCAGCAGCGCCACTCCGGGACTAGAACCAGATACGCAGTATTTT. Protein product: CASSATPGLEPDTQYF.

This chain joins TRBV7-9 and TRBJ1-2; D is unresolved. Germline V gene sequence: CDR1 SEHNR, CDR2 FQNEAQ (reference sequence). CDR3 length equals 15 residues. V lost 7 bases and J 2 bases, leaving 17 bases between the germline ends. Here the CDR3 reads CASTLLASDNYGYTF. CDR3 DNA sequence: TGTGCCAGCACGCTCTTGGCAAGCGACAACTATGGCTACACCTTC. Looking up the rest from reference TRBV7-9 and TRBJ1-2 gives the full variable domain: DTGVSQNPRHKITKRGQNVTFRCDPISEHNRLYWYRQTLGQGPEFLTYFQNEAQLEKSRLLSDRFSAERPKGSFSTLEIQRTEQGDSAMYLCASTLLASDNYGYTFGSGTRLTVV.

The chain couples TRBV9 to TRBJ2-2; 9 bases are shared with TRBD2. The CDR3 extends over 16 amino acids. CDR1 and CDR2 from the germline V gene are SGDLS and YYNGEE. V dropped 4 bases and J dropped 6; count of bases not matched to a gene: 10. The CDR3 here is CASSLLGTSSAGELFF. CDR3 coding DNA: TGTGCCAGCAGCCTACTAGGGACTAGCTCGGCCGGGGAGCTGTTTTTT.

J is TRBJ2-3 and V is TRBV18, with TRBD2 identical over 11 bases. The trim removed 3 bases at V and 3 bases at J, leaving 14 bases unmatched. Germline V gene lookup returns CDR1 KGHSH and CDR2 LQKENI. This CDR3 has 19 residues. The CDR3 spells CASSPPLRSSGRLTDTQYF. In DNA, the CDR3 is TGTGCCAGCTCACCTCCCTTACGCTCTAGCGGGAGGTTAACAGATACGCAGTATTTT.

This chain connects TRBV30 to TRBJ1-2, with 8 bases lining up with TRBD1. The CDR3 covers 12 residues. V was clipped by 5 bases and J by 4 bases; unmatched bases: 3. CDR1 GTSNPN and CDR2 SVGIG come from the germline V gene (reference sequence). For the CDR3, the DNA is TGTGCCTGGTCGGGACAGGTCTATGGCTACACCTTC. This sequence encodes CAWSGQVYGYTF.

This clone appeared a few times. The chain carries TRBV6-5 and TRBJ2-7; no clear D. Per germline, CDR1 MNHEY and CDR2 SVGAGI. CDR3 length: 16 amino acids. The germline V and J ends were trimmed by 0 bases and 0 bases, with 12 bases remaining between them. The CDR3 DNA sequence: TGTGCCAGCAGTTACTCTCAGGTTACCCCCTCCTACGAGCAGTACTTC. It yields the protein CASSYSQVTPSYEQYF.

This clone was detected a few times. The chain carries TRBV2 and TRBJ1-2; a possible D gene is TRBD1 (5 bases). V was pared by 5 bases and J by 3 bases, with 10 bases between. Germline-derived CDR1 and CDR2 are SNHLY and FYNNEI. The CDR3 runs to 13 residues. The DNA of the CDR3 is TGTGCCAGCAGTTTTGGAGGGGACTATGGCTACACCTTC. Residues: CASSFGGDYGYTF.

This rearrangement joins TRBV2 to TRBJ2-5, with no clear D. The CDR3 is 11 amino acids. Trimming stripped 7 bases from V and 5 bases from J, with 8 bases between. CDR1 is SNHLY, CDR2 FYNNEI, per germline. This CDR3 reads CASKPEETQYF. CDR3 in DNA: TGTGCCAGCAAACCGGAGGAGACCCAGTACTTC.

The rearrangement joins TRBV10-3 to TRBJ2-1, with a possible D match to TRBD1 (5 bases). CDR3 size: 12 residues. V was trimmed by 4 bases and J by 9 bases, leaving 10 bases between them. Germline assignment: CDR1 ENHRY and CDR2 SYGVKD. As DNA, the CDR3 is TGTGCCATCAGTGGAAATCAGGGTGAGCAGTTCTTC. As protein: CAISGNQGEQFF.

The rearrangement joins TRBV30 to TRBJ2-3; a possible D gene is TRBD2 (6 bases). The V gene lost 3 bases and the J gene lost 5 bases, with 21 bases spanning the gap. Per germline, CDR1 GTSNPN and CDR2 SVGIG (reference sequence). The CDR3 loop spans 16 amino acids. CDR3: CAWRTSGLGGVDTQYF. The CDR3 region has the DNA TGTGCCTGGAGAACCTCGGGACTGGGGGGTGTAGATACGCAGTATTTT.

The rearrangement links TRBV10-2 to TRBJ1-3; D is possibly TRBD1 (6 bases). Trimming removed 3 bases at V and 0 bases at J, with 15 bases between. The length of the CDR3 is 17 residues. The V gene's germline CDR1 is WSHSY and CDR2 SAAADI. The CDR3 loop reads CASSEGAGVTSGNTIYF. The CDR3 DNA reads TGCGCCAGCAGTGAAGGAGCAGGGGTGACCTCTGGAAACACCATATATTTT.